The present T cell receptor (beta chain) was sequenced within a study of cytomegalovirus exposure and HLA in healthy donors. Notes on the study in general: High specificity and sensitivity for cytomegalovirus status were reported for the classifier.

On this clone itself: Its antigen remains unknown.

Some clones are missing from TCRdb's copy, which holds only in-frame ones; the method was immunoSEQ multiplex PCR. The sample shows over 250,000 clones, about nine tenths of them seen only once. This sequence was found in a woman aged 25 to 45 in good health and CMV-seropositive. Sequenced: PBMCs.

CDR3 sequence: CASSLTSGGLNNEQFF. The CDR3 nucleotides are TGTGCCAGCAGTTTGACGAGCGGGGGACTGAACAATGAGCAGTTCTTC. V usage is TRBV28 and J usage is TRBJ2-1; 8 bases map to TRBD2. The length of the CDR3 is 16 residues. Germline V CDR1 and CDR2: MDHEN, SYDVKM. Trimming cost V 3 bases and J 5 bases; bases outside gene matches: 9.